Shown below are 24 T cell receptor beta chains from a single sample sequenced in a study of blood T cell repertoires in COVID-19. Measured with immunoSEQ multiplex PCR; TCRdb has only the in-frame clones, and not every one. The table includes over 200,000 clones, 90% to 95% detected once. Sequenced material: peripheral blood. The receptors stem from a man under 40 with acute or convalescent COVID-19.

This clone is a singleton in its sample. This chain joins TRBV18 and TRBJ1-2, with TRBD1 as a possible D gene (6 bases). The CDR3 runs 17 residues. CDR1 is KGHSH, CDR2 LQKENI, per germline. V lost 3 bases, J lost 4 bases, and 21 bases lay in between. The chain's CDR3 is CASSPTPPGAISYGYTF. The CDR3 DNA is TGTGCCAGCTCACCGACGCCTCCAGGGGCCATATCCTATGGCTACACCTTC.

This rearrangement joins TRBV4-1 to TRBJ2-7; no definite D call. The V end was cut by 0 bases, the J end by 0 bases, with 12 bases between. The V gene's germline CDR1 is MGHRA and CDR2 YSYEKL. There are 16 residues in the CDR3. CDR3 DNA: TGCGCCAGCAGCCAAGATCCAGGCAGTAGCTCCTACGAGCAGTACTTC. Translated, it gives CASSQDPGSSSYEQYF.

V usage is TRBV28 and J usage is TRBJ1-6, with 7 bases fitting TRBD1. This CDR3 spans 15 amino acids. Germline loops: CDR1 MDHEN, CDR2 SYDVKM. V gave up 3 bases and J gave up 7 bases; unmatched junction bases: 6. CDR3 coding DNA: TGTGCCAGCAGTTTCGGAGGCAGGGGGAATTCACCCCTCCACTTT. Its translation: CASSFGGRGNSPLHF.

With respect to this clone: This specimen includes other DNA sequences encoding the same CDR3. This chain joins TRBV6-5 and TRBJ2-7, with a possible D match to TRBD2 (6 bases). V was shortened by 3 bases and J by 2 bases, with 11 bases between the two germline ends. Germline assignment: CDR1 MNHEY and CDR2 SVGAGI. The length of the CDR3 is 14 residues. As DNA, the CDR3 is TGTGCCAGCAGTTATAGCGGACTCGCCTACGAGCAGTACTTC. This encodes CASSYSGLAYEQYF.

The J gene is TRBJ2-7, the V gene TRBV4-1, with D maybe TRBD2 (6 bases). CDR1 is MGHRA and CDR2 is YSYEKL in the germline V gene. The CDR3 covers 12 residues. Trimming left V 1 base short and J 5 bases short, with 6 bases between. The CDR3 spells CASSQGGDEQYF. CDR3 coding DNA: TGCGCCAGCAGCCAAGGGGGGGACGAGCAGTACTTC.

The genes are TRBV2 and TRBJ1-5; D unclear. The germline CDR1 and CDR2 sequences are SNHLY and FYNNEI. V was shortened by 6 bases and J by 2 bases, with 14 bases between the two germline ends. The CDR3 runs 15 residues. CDR3 in DNA: TGTGCCAGCAGGGAATGGGGAGTTGGCAATCAGCCCCAGCATTTT. This encodes CASREWGVGNQPQHF.

The chain combines TRBV27 with TRBJ1-4, with D hard to call. The CDR3 spans 12 residues. Per germline, CDR1 MNHEY and CDR2 SMNVEV (reference sequence). The V end lost 5 bases, the J end lost 5 bases, and 6 bases lay between the germline ends. The CDR3 loop is CASSLPNEKLFF. CDR3 coding DNA: TGTGCCAGCAGTCTCCCGAATGAAAAACTGTTTTTT. The whole variable domain, filled in from reference TRBV27 and TRBJ1-4, reads EAQVTQNPRYLITVTGKKLTVTCSQNMNHEYMSWYRQDPGLGLRQIYYSMNVEVTDKGDVPEGYKVSRKEKRNFPLILESPSPNQTSLYFCASSLPNEKLFFGSGTQLSVL.

The CDR3 DNA reads as TGCAGCAGTCGGAGCGGGGCCAGCTCCTACAATGAGCAGTTCTTC. Translated, it gives CSSRSGASSYNEQFF. V and J are TRBV29-1 and TRBJ2-1, with 7 positions matching TRBD2. Germline CDR1 is SQVTM and CDR2 is ANQGSEA. V lost 8 bases and J lost 0; bases outside the gene matches: 10. This CDR3 is 15 amino acids long.

This sequence joins TRBV7-9 and TRBJ2-1, with 10 bases that match TRBD2. CDR1 is SEHNR, CDR2 FQNEAQ, per germline (reference sequence). The CDR3 extends over 17 amino acids. Germline trimming cut 1 base from V and 7 bases from J; bases unmatched to any gene: 10. CDR3 DNA sequence: TGTGCCAGCAGCTTAGTTTTATCTAGCGGGAGTAGGAATGAGCAGTTCTTC. Amino acid sequence: CASSLVLSSGSRNEQFF.

This clone was recorded once. The genes are TRBV5-8 and TRBJ2-5, with unresolved D. Germline CDR1 is SGHTS and CDR2 is YDEGEE. V lost 4 bases and J 5 bases, leaving 12 bases between the germline ends. CDR3 size: 13 residues. In DNA form, the CDR3 reads TGTGCCAGCAGCAAACCCCCTGGCGAGACCCAGTACTTC. Protein: CASSKPPGETQYF.

The gene calls are TRBV6-5 and TRBJ1-2; TRBD1 aligns across 8 bases. The CDR3 extends over 14 amino acids. The V gene end was trimmed by 4 bases and the J gene end by 5 bases; junction bases not matched to a gene: 6. Germline lookup yields CDR1 MNHEY and CDR2 SVGAGI. CDR3 sequence reads: CASSSPQGVYGYTF. CDR3 coding DNA: TGTGCCAGCAGTTCGCCACAGGGGGTATATGGCTACACCTTC.

The chain combines TRBV28 with TRBJ1-1, with D unresolved. Trimming removed 6 bases at V and 1 base at J, with 9 bases between. The CDR3 covers 13 residues. Per germline, CDR1 MDHEN and CDR2 SYDVKM. For the CDR3, the DNA is TGTGCCAGCAGGGCCCCCTGGAACACTGAAGCTTTCTTT. Amino acid sequence: CASRAPWNTEAFF.

The chain couples TRBV18 to TRBJ2-3; D may be TRBD1 (6 bases). CDR3 size: 19 residues. Germline V CDR1 and CDR2: KGHSH, LQKENI. Trimming shortened V by 3 bases and J by 4 bases, and 26 bases separated the two germline ends. Written as DNA, the CDR3 is TGTGCCAGCTCACCGTCACAGGGTCAGATACGCAGATGGTCAGATACGCAGTATTTT. Translated: CASSPSQGQIRRWSDTQYF.

This rearrangement joins TRBV5-1 to TRBJ1-1; the match to TRBD1 covers 7 bases. After removal of 5 bases from V and 1 base from J, the junction contained 5 bases not matched to a gene. This CDR3 has 14 amino acids. Germline loops: CDR1 SGHRS, CDR2 YFSETQ. CDR3 bases: TGCGCCAGCAGAGAAAGGACAGGGAACACTGAAGCTTTCTTT. The encoded protein is CASRERTGNTEAFF. The full variable domain, with the rest looked up from reference TRBV5-1 and TRBJ1-1, is KAGVTQTPRYLIKTRGQQVTLSCSPISGHRSVSWYQQTPGQGLQFLFEYFSETQRNKGNFPGRFSGRQFSNSRSEMNVSTLELGDSALYLCASRERTGNTEAFFGQGTRLTVV.

The chain joins TRBV27 to TRBJ2-7; D is perhaps TRBD1 (6 bases). The V gene's germline CDR1 is MNHEY and CDR2 SMNVEV (reference sequence). This CDR3 contains 17 residues. Trimming stripped 5 bases from V and 3 bases from J, with 23 bases between. CDR3 DNA sequence: TGTGCCAGCAGTCAACTACCGGGACAAGAAGGATACTACGAGCAGTACTTC. This codes for CASSQLPGQEGYYEQYF.

The chain carries TRBV28 and TRBJ2-7; D uncertain. The CDR3 is 12 amino acids. Trimming took 5 bases from V and 2 from J, leaving 7 bases between them. Germline values: CDR1 MDHEN, CDR2 SYDVKM. CDR3 in DNA: TGTGCCAGCAGTGACAATACCTACGAGCAGTACTTC. Amino acid sequence: CASSDNTYEQYF.

This clone was found once. The chain recombines TRBV18 with TRBJ1-1; D is unclear. V was shortened by 4 bases and J by 1 base, with 10 bases between the two germline ends. Germline CDR1 KGHSH, CDR2 LQKENI. CDR3 length: 14 amino acids. The CDR3 loop is CASSLLLGNTEAFF. CDR3 in DNA: TGTGCCAGCTCACTCTTGCTAGGGAACACTGAAGCTTTCTTT.

The rearrangement uses TRBV11-1 and TRBJ1-2; D perhaps matches TRBD1 (5 bases). Trimming left V 0 bases short and J 8 bases short, with 10 bases between. This CDR3 has 13 residues. In germline, CDR1 is SGHAT, CDR2 FQDESV (reference sequence). CDR3 sequence (DNA): TGTGCCAGCAGCTTAGCGCGGGGGAGCGGCTACACCTTC. It encodes CASSLARGSGYTF.

V usage is TRBV6-5 and J usage is TRBJ1-4; the D is unclear. Per germline, CDR1 MNHEY and CDR2 SVGAGI. Trimming cost V 2 bases and J 4 bases, with 14 bases left between them. This CDR3 has 16 residues. For the CDR3, the DNA is TGTGCCAGCAGTTACGGGCAGCAACCCATTAATGAAAAACTGTTTTTT. Protein: CASSYGQQPINEKLFF.

The rearrangement uses TRBV5-1 and TRBJ2-7; 11 nucleotides align to TRBD2. This CDR3 is 15 amino acids long. With 4 bases clipped from V and 5 bases from J, the junction kept 8 bases outside the gene matches. Looked up from germline, CDR1 is SGHRS and CDR2 is YFSETQ. The DNA of the CDR3 is TGCGCCAGCAGCGTCACTAGCGGGAGCTTTAACGAGCAGTACTTC. Its protein product is CASSVTSGSFNEQYF.

The CDR3 nucleotides read TGTGCCAGCAGCTCACAGGGGGGGCATCAGCCCCAGCATTTT. This gives the protein CASSSQGGHQPQHF. V usage is TRBV11-2 and J usage is TRBJ1-5; 8 bases map to TRBD1. V lost 4 bases and J lost 5; bases outside the gene matches: 4. Germline V gives CDR1 SGHAT, CDR2 FQNNGV. The CDR3 has 14 residues.

V usage is TRBV28 and J usage is TRBJ1-6; D call uncertain. The CDR3 is made up of 15 amino acids. The germline V gene has CDR1 MDHEN and CDR2 SYDVKM. Trimming took off 3 bases at V and 5 bases at J, with 11 bases between the two ends. The CDR3 spells CASSLGRLHNSPLHF. CDR3 nucleotide sequence: TGTGCCAGCAGTTTGGGCAGACTACATAATTCACCCCTCCACTTT.

V usage is TRBV19 and J usage is TRBJ1-1, with D possibly being TRBD1 (5 bases). Germline loops: CDR1 LNHDA, CDR2 SQIVND (reference sequence). Trimming took off 8 bases at V and 2 bases at J, with 9 bases between the two ends. This CDR3 is 12 amino acids long. The CDR3 protein is CASGQANTEAFF. CDR3 nucleotide sequence: TGTGCCAGTGGACAAGCCAACACTGAAGCTTTCTTT.

The V call is TRBV5-1, the J call TRBJ2-5, with 7 positions matching TRBD2. Trimming cost V 0 bases and J 3 bases; bases outside gene matches: 2. This CDR3 is 14 amino acids long. CDR1 SGHRS and CDR2 YFSETQ come from the germline V gene. CDR3 amino acids: CASSLATSEETQYF. The DNA for the CDR3 is TGCGCCAGCAGCTTGGCTACTAGCGAAGAGACCCAGTACTTC.